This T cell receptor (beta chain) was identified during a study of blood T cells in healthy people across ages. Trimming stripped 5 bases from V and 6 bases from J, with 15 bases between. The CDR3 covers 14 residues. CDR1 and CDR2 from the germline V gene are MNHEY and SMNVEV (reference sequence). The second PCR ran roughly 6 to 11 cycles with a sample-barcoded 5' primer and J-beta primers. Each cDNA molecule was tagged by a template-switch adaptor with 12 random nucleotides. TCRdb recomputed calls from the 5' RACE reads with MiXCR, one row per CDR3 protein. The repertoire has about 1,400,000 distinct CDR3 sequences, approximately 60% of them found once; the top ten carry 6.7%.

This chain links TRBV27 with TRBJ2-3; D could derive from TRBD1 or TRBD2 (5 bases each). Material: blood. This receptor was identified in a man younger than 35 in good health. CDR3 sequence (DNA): TGTGCCAGCAGTCCCGGCCCAGAGGGGGATACGCAGTATTTT. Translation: CASSPGPEGDTQYF.